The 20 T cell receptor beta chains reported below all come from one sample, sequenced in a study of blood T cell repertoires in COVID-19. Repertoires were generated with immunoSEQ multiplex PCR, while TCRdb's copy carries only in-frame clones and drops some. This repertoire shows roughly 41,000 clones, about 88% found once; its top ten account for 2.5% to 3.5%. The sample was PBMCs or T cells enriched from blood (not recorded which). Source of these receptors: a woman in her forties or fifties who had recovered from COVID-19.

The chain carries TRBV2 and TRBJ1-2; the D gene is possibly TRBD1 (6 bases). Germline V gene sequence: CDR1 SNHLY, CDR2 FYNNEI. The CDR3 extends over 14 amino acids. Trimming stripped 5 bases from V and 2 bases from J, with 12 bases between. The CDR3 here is CASSPQGTNYGYTF. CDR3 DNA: TGTGCCAGCAGTCCACAGGGAACGAACTATGGCTACACCTTC.

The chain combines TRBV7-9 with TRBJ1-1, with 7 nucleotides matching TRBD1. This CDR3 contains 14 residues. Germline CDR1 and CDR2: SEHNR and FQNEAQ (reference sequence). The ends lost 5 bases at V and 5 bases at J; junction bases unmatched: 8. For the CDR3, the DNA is TGTGCCAGCAGCCGGGGACAGCCGGAGACTGAAGCTTTCTTT. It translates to CASSRGQPETEAFF.

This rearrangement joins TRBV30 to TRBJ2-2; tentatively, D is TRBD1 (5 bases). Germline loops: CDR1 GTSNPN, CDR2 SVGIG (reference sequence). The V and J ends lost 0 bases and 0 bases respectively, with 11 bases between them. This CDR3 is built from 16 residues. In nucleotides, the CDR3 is TGTGCCTGGAGTGTTGGCAGGGCATCGAACACCGGGGAGCTGTTTTTT. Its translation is CAWSVGRASNTGELFF.

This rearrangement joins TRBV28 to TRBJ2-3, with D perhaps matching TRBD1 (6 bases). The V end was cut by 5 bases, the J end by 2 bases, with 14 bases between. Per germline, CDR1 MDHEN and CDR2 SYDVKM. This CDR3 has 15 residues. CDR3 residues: CASSPRGITTDTQYF. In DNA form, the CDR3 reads TGTGCCAGCAGTCCGAGGGGGATTACCACAGATACGCAGTATTTT.

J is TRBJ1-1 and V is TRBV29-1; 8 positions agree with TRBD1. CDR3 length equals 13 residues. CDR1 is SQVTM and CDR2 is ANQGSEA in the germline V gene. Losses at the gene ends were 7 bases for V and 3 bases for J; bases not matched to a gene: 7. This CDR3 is CSATGQGDTEAFF. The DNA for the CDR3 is TGCAGCGCTACCGGACAGGGAGACACTGAAGCTTTCTTT.

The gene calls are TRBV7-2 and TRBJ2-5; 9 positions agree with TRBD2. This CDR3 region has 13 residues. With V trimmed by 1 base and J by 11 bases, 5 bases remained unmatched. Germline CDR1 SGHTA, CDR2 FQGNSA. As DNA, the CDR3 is TGTGCCAGCAGCTTAGGGGGGACTAGCCCTCAGTACTTC. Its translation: CASSLGGTSPQYF.

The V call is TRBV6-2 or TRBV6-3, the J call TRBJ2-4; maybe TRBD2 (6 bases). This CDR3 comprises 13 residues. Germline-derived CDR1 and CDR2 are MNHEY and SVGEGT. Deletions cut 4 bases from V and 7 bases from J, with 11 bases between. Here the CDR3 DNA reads TGTGCCAGCAGTTTTTCGGGGGAGAACATTCAGTACTTC. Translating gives CASSFSGENIQYF.

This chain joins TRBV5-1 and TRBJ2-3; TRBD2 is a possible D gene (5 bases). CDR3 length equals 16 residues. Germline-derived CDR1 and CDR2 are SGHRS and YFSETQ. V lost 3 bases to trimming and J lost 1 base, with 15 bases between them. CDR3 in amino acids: CASSSLRAAGTDTQYF. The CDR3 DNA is TGCGCCAGCAGCTCCCTGCGGGCGGCAGGCACAGATACGCAGTATTTT.

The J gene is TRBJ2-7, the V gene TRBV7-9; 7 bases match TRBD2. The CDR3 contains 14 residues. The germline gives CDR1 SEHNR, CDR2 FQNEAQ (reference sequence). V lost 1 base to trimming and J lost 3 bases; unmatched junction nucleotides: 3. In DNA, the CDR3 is TGTGCCAGCAGCTTAGGGGCGGGAGACTACGAGCAGTACTTC. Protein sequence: CASSLGAGDYEQYF.

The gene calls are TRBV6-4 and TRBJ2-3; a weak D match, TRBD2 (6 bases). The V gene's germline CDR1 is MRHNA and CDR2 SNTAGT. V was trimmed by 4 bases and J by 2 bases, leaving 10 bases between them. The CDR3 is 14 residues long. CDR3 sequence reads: CASSAGLFTDTQYF. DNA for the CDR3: TGTGCCAGCAGTGCGGGACTCTTCACAGATACGCAGTATTTT.

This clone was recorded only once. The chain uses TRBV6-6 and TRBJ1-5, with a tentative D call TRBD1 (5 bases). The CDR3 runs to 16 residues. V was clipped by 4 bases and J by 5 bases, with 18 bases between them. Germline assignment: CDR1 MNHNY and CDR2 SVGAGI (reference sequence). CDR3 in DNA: TGTGCCAGCAGTTCGTGGGGGGGAGCCTCTGATCAGCCCCAGCATTTT. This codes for CASSSWGGASDQPQHF.

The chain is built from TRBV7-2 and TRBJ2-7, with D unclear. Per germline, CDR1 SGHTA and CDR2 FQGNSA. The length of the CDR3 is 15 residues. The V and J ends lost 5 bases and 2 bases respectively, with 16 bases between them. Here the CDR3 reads CASSPHVRPPYEQYF. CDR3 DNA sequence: TGTGCCAGCAGCCCTCACGTGAGGCCCCCCTACGAGCAGTACTTC.

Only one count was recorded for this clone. CDR3 sequence (DNA): TGTGCCAGCAGTTTAGGGGAGGGAGTACCCCTCCACTTT. Translation: CASSLGEGVPLHF. This chain links TRBV6-5 with TRBJ1-6; TRBD1 might be the D (5 bases). Trimming left V 4 bases short and J 12 bases short, with 13 bases between. This CDR3 comprises 13 residues. Germline V gene data show CDR1 as MNHEY and CDR2 as SVGAGI.

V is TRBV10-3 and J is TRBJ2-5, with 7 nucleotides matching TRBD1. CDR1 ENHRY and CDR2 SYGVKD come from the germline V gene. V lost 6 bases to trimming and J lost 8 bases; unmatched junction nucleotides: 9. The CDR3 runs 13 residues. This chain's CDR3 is CAISYTGVETQYF. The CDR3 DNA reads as TGTGCCATCAGCTACACAGGGGTGGAAACCCAGTACTTC.

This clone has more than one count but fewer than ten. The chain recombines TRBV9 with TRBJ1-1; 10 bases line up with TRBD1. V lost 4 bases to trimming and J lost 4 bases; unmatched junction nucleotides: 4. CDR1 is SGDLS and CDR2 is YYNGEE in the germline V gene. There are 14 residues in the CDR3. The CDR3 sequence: CASSPGQGFTEAFF. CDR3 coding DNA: TGTGCCAGCAGCCCGGGACAGGGGTTCACTGAAGCTTTCTTT.

The CDR3 spells CASRTEWDQPQHF. CDR3 nucleotides: TGTGCCAGCAGAACAGAATGGGATCAGCCCCAGCATTTT. The chain uses TRBV27 and TRBJ1-5, with D unclear. There are 13 residues in the CDR3. The germline CDR1 and CDR2 sequences are MNHEY and SMNVEV (reference sequence). Trimming shortened V by 6 bases and J by 5 bases, and 11 bases separated the two germline ends.

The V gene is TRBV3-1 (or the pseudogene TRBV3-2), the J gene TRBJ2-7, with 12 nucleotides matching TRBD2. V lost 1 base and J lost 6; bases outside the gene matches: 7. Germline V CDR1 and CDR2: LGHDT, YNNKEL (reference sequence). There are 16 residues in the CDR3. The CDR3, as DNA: TGTGCCAGCAGCCAAGCCCTGACTAGCGGGAGTTCCGAGCAGTACTTC. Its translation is CASSQALTSGSSEQYF.

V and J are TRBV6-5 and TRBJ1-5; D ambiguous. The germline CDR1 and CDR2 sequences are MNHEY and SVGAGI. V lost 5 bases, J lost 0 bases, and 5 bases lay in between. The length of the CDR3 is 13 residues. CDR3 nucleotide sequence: TGTGCCAGCAGTCTTAATAGCAATCAGCCCCAGCATTTT. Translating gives CASSLNSNQPQHF.

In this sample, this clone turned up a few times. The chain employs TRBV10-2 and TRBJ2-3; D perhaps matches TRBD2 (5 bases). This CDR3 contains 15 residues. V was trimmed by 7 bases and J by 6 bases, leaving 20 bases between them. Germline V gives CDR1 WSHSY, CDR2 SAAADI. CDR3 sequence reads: CASKSGIPALDTQYF. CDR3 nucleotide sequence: TGCGCCAGCAAATCCGGGATACCGGCCTTGGATACGCAGTATTTT.

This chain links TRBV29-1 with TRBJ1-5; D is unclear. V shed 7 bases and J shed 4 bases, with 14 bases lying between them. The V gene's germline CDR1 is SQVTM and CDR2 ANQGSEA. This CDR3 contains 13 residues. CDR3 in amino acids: CSAGWAPNQPQHF. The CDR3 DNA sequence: TGCAGCGCTGGGTGGGCCCCTAATCAGCCCCAGCATTTT.